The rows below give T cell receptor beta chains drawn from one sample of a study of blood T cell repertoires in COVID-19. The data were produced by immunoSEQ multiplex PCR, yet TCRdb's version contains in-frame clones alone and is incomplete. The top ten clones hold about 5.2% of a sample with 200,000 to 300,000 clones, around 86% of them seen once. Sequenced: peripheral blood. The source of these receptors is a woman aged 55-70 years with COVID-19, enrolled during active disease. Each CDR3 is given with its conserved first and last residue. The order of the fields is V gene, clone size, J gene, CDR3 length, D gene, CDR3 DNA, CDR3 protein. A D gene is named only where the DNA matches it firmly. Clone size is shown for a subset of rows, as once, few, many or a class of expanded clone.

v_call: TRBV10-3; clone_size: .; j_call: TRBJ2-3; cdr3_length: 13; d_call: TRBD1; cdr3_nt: TGTGCCACAACAGGGGCGAGCACAGATACGCAGTATTTT; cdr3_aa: CATTGASTDTQYF
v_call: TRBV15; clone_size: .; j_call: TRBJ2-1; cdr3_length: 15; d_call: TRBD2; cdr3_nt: TGTGCCACCAGCAGAGCACTAGCGGGATCCAATGAGCAGTTCTTC; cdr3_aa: CATSRALAGSNEQFF
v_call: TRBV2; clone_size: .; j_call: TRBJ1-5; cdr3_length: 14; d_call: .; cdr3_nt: TGTGCCAGCAAACCGAACACGGGGAATCAGCCCCAGCATTTT; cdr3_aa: CASKPNTGNQPQHF
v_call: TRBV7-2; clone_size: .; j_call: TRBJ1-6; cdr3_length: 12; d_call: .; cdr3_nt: TGTGCCAGCAGTCACCGGAATTCACCCCTCCACTTT; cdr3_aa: CASSHRNSPLHF
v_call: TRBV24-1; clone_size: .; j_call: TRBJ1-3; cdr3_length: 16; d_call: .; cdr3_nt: TGTGCCACCAGTGACCCTAGGGGCCCCTCTGGAAACACCATATATTTT; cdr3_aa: CATSDPRGPSGNTIYF
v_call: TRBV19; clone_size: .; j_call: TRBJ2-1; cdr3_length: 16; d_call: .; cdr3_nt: TGTGCCAGTAGTTCCCCCCCGAAGGGGGCCTACAATGAGCAGTTCTTC; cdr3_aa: CASSSPPKGAYNEQFF
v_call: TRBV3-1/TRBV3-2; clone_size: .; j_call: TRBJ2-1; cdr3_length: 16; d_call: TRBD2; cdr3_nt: TGTGCCAGCAGCCAAGAATCGAGACTAGCGGGAGTCGGTGTATTCTTC; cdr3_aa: CASSQESRLAGVGVFF
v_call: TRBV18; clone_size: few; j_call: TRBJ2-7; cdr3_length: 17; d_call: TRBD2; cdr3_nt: TGTGCCAGCTCACTAACCGGGACTAGCGGGAGTACCTACGAGCAGTACTTC; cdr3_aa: CASSLTGTSGSTYEQYF
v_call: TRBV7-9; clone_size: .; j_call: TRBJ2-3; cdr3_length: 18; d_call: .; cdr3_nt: TGTGCCAGCAGCTTAGGCCCCCTCCCGGGAGTGGGGGGAGATACGCAGTATTTT; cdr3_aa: CASSLGPLPGVGGDTQYF
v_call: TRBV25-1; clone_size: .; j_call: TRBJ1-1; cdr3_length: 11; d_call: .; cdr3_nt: TGTGCCAGCACCTCACAGAGTGAAGCTTTCTTT; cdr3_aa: CASTSQSEAFF
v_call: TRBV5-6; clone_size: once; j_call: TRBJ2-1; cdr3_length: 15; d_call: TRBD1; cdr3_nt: TGTGCCAGCAGCCTCCGGACAGGCCCTTACAATGAGCAGTTCTTC; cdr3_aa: CASSLRTGPYNEQFF
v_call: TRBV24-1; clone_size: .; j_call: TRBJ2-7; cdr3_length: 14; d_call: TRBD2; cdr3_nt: TGTGCCACCTGGCTAGCGGGAGACGAGTACGAGCAGTACTTC; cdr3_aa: CATWLAGDEYEQYF
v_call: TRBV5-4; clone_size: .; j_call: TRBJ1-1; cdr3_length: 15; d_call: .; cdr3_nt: TGTGCCAGCAGCTTGTACAGGGTTACGAACACTGAAGCTTTCTTT; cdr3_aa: CASSLYRVTNTEAFF
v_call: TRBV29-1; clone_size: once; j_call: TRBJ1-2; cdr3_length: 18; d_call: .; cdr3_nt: TGCAGCGTTGCGGACAATCTCAGGGGCGGGGGTAGGAACTATGGCTACACCTTC; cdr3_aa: CSVADNLRGGGRNYGYTF
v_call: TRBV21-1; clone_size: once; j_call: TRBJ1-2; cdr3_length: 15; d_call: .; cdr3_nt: TGTGCCAGCAGCAAAGCGGGGGACAGTAACTATGGCTACACCTTC; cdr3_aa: CASSKAGDSNYGYTF
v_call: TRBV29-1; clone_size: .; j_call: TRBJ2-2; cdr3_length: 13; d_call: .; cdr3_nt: TGCAGCGTTGGTGGAGGGTACACCGGGGAGCTGTTTTTT; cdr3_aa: CSVGGGYTGELFF
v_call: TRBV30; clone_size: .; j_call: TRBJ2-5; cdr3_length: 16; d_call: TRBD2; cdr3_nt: TGTGCCTGGAGTCCCGGGACTAGCGGGAGAGGAGAGACCCAGTACTTC; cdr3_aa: CAWSPGTSGRGETQYF
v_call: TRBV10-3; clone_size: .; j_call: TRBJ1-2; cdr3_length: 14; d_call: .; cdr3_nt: TGTGCCATCAGTGTCGAGAAGTCAAGCTATGGCTACACCTTC; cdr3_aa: CAISVEKSSYGYTF
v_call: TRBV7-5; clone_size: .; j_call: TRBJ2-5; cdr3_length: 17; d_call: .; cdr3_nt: TGTGCCAGAAGCTCCTTCAACTTGACAGGACACCAAGAGACCCAGTACTTC; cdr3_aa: CARSSFNLTGHQETQYF
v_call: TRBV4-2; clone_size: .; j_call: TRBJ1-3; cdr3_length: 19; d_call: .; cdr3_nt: TGTGCCAGCAGCCAAGATAAATGGCAGGGGATAAGGGATGGAAACACCATATATTTT; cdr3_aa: CASSQDKWQGIRDGNTIYF
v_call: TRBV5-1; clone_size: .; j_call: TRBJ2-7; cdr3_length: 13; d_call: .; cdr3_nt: TGCGCCAGCAGCTTCCCAGGCAGCTACGAGCAGTACTTC; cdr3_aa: CASSFPGSYEQYF
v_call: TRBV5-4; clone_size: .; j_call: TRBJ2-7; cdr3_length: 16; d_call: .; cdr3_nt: TGTGCCAGCAGCTTGGGGTCGCGGGGAGTAACCGACGAGCAGTACTTC; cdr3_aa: CASSLGSRGVTDEQYF
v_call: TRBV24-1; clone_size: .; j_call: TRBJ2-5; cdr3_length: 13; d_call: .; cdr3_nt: TGTGCCACCAGTGATTTTAGTTTAGAGACCCAGTACTTC; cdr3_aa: CATSDFSLETQYF
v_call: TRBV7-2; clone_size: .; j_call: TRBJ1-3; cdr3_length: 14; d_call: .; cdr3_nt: TGTGCCAGCAGATCCCTTAGCTCTGGAAACACCATATATTTT; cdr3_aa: CASRSLSSGNTIYF
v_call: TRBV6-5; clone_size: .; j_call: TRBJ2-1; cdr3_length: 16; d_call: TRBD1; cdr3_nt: TGTGCCAGCAGTTACCAAGGACAGGTGGGGTACAATGAGCAGTTCTTC; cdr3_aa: CASSYQGQVGYNEQFF
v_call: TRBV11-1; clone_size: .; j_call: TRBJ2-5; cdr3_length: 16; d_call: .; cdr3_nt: TGTGCCAGCAGCTTATCAGGGGCAGGGGCTGAAGAGACCCAGTACTTC; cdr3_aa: CASSLSGAGAEETQYF
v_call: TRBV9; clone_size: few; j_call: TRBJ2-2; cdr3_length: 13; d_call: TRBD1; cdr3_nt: TGTGCCAGCAGCGTAGTTCAGGGGGCTGGGCTGTTTTTT; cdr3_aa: CASSVVQGAGLFF
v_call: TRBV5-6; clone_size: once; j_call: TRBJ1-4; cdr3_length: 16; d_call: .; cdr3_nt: TGTGCCAGCAGCCACGGGGGAGTACCCGAGCGTGGGAAACTGTTTTTT; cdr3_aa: CASSHGGVPERGKLFF
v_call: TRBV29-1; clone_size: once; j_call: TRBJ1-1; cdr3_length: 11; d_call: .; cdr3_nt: TGCAGCGTGTGGGAGGGAACTGAAGCTTTCTTT; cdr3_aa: CSVWEGTEAFF
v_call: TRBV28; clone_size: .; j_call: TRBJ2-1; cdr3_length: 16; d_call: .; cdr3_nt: TGTGCCAGCAGTACTCTCCGGGAGTGGTCCTACAATGAGCAGTTCTTC; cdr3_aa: CASSTLREWSYNEQFF
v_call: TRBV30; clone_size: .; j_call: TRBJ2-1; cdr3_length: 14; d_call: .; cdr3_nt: TGTGCCTGGAACCACAGGGGACTGAGCAATGAGCAGTTCTTC; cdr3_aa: CAWNHRGLSNEQFF
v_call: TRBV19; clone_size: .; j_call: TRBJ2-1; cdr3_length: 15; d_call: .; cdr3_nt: TGTGCCAGTAGTATACCAGTGGGACTCGCAAATGAGCAGTTCTTC; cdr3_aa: CASSIPVGLANEQFF
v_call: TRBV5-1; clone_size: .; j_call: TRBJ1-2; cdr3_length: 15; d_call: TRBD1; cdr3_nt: TGCGCCAGCAGGCCGGGACAGAGAACCAACTATGGCTACACCTTC; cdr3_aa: CASRPGQRTNYGYTF
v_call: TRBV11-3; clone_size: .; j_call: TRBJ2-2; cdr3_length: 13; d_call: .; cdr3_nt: TGTGCCAGCAGGCTAGGAAGTACCGGGGAGCTGTTTTTT; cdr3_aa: CASRLGSTGELFF
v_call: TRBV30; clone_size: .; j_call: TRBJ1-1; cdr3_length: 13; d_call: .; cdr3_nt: TGTGCCTGGAGACAGGGCTGGAACACTGAAGCTTTCTTT; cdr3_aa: CAWRQGWNTEAFF
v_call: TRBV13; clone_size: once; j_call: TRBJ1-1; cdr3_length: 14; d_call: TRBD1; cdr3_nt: TGTGCCAGCAGCACCGGACAGGGTTGGACTGAAGCTTTCTTT; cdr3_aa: CASSTGQGWTEAFF
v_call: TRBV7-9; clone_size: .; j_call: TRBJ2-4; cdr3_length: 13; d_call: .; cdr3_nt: TGTGCCAGCAGCACCGGGATTGCGAACATTCAGTACTTC; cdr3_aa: CASSTGIANIQYF
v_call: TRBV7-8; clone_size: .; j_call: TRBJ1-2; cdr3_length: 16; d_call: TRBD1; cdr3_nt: TGTGCCAGCAGCTTAGTGCGGACAGGACCGAACTATGGCTACACCTTC; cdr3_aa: CASSLVRTGPNYGYTF
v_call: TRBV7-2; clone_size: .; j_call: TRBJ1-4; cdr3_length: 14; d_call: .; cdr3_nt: TGTGCCAGCAGTCCACAGTCCGCGGGTGAAAAACTGTTTTTT; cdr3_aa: CASSPQSAGEKLFF
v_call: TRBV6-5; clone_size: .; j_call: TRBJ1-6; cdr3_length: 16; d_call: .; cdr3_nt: TGTGCCAGCAGTTACAAAATGCGGGGTGTGGATTCACCCCTCCACTTT; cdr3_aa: CASSYKMRGVDSPLHF
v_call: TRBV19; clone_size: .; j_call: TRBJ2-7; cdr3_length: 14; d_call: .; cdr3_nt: TGTGCCAGTAGTATCGGGTACATCTCCTACGAGCAGTACTTC; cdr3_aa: CASSIGYISYEQYF
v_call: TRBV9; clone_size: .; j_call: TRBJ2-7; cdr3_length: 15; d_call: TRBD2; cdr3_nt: TGTGCCAGCAGCTTATCTAGCGGGAGCGCCAACGAGCAGTACTTC; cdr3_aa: CASSLSSGSANEQYF
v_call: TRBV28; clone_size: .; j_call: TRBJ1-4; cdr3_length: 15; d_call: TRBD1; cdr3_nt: TGTGCCAGCAGCCCCCAGGGGGGACTTGGGGAAAAACTGTTTTTT; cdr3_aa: CASSPQGGLGEKLFF
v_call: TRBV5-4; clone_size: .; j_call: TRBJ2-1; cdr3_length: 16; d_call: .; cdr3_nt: TGTGCCAGCAGCTTGGCCGGGGATCTCTCCTACAATGAGCAGTTCTTC; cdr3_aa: CASSLAGDLSYNEQFF
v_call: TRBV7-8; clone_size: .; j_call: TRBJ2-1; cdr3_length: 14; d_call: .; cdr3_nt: TGTGCCAGCAGCTTAGTCCCGCTTAGCGGCGAGCAGTTCTTC; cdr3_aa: CASSLVPLSGEQFF
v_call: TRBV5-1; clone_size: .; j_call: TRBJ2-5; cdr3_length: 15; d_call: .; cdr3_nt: TGCGCCAGCAGCACCGCTAGCGTCGATGAAGAGACCCAGTACTTC; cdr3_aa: CASSTASVDEETQYF
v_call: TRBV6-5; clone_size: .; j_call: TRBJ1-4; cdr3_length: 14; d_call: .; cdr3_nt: TGTGCCAGCAGCCCGGGACATTATAATGAAAAACTGTTTTTT; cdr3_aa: CASSPGHYNEKLFF
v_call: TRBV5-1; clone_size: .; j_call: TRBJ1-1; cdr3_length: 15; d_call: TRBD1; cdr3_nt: TGCGCCAGCAGCTTGCTAGGACAGGGGAACACTGAAGCTTTCTTT; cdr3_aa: CASSLLGQGNTEAFF
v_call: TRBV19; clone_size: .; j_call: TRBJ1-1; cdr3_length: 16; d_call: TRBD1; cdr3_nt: TGTGCCAGTAGTCCAAGGGGGCGAGTTGCGAACACTGAAGCTTTCTTT; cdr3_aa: CASSPRGRVANTEAFF
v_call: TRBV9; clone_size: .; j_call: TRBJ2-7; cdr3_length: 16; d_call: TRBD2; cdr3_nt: TGTGCCAGCAGTGACCCCAGGGCGGGAGGGCCCTACGAGCAGTACTTC; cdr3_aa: CASSDPRAGGPYEQYF
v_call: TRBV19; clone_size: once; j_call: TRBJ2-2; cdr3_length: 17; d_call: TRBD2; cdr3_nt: TGTGCCAGTAGTATTTCTGGGCTAGCGGGGAACACCGGGGAGCTGTTTTTT; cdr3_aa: CASSISGLAGNTGELFF
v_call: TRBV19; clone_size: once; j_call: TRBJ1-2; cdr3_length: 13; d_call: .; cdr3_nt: TGTGCCAGTAGTTCACAGGGTTGGTATGGCTACACCTTC; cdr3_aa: CASSSQGWYGYTF